The source of this T cell receptor (beta chain) is a study of glioma-infiltrating T cells. General observations from the study: Above-expected tissue-blood divergence occurred in all gliomas, most in low-grade ones.

The iRepertoire nested amplicon-rescue multiplex PCR amplified TCR alpha and beta CDR3s from RNA. TCRdb passed the multiplex PCR reads through MiXCR, listing each CDR3 protein once. The sample has tens of thousands of distinct CDR3 sequences, less than 30% seen once. Germline CDR1 SGHTA, CDR2 FQGNSA. With 4 bases clipped from V and 3 bases from J, the junction kept 8 bases outside the gene matches. This CDR3 contains 15 residues. At least ten counts were recorded for this clonotype. Its antigen is undetermined. Input material: glioma tissue, nonneoplastic brain tissue, or PBMCs (not recorded which). The TCR originated in a human donor with low-grade glioma or glioblastoma, undergoing nonglioma brain surgery, or in good health (not recorded which). This sequence joins TRBV7-2 and TRBJ1-1; 7 positions agree with TRBD1. This CDR3 is CASSWYRGQDTEAFF. CDR3 sequence (DNA): TGTGCCAGCAGCTGGTACAGGGGCCAGGACACTGAAGCTTTCTTT. Using reference TRBV7-2 and TRBJ1-1 for the parts outside the CDR3, the full variable domain is GAGVSQSPSNKVTEKGKDVELRCDPISGHTALYWYRQSLGQGLEFLIYFQGNSAPDKSGLPSDRFSAERTGGSVSTLTIQRTQQEDSAVYLCASSWYRGQDTEAFFGQGTRLTVV.